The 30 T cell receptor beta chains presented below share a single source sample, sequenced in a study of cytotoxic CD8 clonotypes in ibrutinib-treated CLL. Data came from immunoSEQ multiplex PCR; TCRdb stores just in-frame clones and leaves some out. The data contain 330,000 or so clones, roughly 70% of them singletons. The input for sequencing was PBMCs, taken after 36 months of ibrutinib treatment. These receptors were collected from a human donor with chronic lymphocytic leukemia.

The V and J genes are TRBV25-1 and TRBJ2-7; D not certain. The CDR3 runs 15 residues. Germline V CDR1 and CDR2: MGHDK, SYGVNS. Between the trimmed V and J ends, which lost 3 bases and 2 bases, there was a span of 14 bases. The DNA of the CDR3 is TGTGCCAGCAGTGATTCGGGTAGCAAGCCCTACGAGCAGTACTTC. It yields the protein CASSDSGSKPYEQYF.

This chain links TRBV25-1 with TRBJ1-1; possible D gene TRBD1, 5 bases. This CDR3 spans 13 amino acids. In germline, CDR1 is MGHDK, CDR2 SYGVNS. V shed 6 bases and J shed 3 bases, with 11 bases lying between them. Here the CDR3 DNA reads TGTGCCAGCAGGAGGACGGGGGACACTGAAGCTTTCTTT. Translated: CASRRTGDTEAFF.

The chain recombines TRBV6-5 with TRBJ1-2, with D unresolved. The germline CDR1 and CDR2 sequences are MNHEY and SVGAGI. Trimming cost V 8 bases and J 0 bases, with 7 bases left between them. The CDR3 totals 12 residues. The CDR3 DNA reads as TGTGCCAGCGTTAAAGCTAACTATGGCTACACCTTC. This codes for CASVKANYGYTF.

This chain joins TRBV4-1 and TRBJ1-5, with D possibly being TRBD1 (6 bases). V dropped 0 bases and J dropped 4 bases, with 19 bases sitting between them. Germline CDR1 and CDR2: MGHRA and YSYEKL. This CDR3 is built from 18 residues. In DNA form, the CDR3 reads TGCGCCAGCAGCCAAGAAGGTGGGGGCGGCCTCCTGAATCAGCCCCAGCATTTT. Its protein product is CASSQEGGGGLLNQPQHF.

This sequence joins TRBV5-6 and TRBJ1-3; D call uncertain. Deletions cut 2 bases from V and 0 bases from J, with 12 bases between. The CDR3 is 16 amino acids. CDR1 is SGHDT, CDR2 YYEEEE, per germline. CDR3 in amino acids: CASSFRPWGSGNTIYF. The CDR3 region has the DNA TGTGCCAGCAGCTTTAGGCCGTGGGGCTCTGGAAACACCATATATTTT.

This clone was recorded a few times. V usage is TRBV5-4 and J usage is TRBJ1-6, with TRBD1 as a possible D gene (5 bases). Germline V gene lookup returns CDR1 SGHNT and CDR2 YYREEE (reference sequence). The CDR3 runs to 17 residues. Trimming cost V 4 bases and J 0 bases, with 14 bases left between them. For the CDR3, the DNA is TGTGCCAGCAGCGGGGACCTCCTCGGCTCCTATAATTCACCCCTCCACTTT. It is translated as CASSGDLLGSYNSPLHF.

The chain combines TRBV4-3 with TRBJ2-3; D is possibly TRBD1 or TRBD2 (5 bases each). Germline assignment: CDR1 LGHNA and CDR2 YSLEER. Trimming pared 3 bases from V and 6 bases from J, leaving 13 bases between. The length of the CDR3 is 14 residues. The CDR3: CASSHRSWGDTQYF. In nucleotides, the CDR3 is TGCGCCAGCAGCCACCGGAGTTGGGGGGATACGCAGTATTTT.

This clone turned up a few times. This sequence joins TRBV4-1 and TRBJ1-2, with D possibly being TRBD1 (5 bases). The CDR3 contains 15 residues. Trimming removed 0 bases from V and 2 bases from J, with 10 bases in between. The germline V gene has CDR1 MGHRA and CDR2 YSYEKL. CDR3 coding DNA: TGCGCCAGCAGCCAAGATCAGGGCGGAAACTATGGCTACACCTTC. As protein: CASSQDQGGNYGYTF.

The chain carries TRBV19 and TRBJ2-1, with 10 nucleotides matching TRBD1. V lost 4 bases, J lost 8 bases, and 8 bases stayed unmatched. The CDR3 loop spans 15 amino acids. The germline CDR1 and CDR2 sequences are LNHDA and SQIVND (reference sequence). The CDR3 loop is CASSSDRGPLDEQFF. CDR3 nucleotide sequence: TGTGCCAGTAGTAGCGACAGGGGGCCGTTGGATGAGCAGTTCTTC.

CDR3 coding DNA: TGCGCCAGCAGCTTGGCGGGACAGGACAGGGGAAACACCATATATTTT. It codes for CASSLAGQDRGNTIYF. V usage is TRBV5-1 and J usage is TRBJ1-3; 8 bases agree with TRBD1. Germline V gene lookup returns CDR1 SGHRS and CDR2 YFSETQ. This CDR3 has 16 amino acids. Trimming at V came to 0 bases and at J to 4 bases, leaving 6 bases not matched to a gene.

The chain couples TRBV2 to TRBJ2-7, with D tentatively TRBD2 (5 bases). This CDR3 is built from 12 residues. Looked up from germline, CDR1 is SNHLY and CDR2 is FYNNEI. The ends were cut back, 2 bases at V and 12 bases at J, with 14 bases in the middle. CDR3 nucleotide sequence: TGTGCCAGCAGTGAATCGGGGTCTTTGCGGTACTTC. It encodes CASSESGSLRYF. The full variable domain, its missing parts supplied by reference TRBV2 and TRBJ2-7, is EPEVTQTPSHQVTQMGQEVILRCVPISNHLYFYWYRQILGQKVEFLVSFYNNEISEKSEIFDDQFSVERPDGSNFTLKIRSTKLEDSAMYFCASSESGSLRYFGPGTRLTVT.

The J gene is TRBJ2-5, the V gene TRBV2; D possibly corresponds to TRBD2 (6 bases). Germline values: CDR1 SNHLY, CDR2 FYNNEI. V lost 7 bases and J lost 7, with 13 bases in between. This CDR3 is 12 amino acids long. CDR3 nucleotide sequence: TGTGCCAGCACGGTTCAGGGAGGGACCCAGTACTTC. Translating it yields CASTVQGGTQYF.

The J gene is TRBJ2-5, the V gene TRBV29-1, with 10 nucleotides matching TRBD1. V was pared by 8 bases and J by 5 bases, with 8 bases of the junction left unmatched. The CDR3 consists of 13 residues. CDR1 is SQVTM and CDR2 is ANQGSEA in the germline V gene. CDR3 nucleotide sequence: TGCAGCACCCGGGACAGGGGTCGTGAGACCCAGTACTTC. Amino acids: CSTRDRGRETQYF.

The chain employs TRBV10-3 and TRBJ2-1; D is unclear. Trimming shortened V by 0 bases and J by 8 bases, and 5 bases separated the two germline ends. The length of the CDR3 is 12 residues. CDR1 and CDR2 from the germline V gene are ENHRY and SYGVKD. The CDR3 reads CAISESWDEQFF. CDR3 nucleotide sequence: TGTGCCATCAGTGAGTCTTGGGATGAGCAGTTCTTC.

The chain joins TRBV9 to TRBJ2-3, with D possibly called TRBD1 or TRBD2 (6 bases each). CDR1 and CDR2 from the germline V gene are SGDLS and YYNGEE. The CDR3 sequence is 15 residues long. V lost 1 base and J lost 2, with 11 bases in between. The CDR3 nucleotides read TGTGCCAGCAGCGTATTTCCGGGGGCCACAGATACGCAGTATTTT. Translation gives CASSVFPGATDTQYF.

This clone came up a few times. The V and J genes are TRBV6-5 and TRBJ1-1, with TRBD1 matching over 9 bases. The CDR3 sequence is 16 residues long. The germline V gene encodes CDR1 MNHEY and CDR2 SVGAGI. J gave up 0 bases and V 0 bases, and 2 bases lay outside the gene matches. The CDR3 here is CASSYSQGAVNTEAFF. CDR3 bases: TGTGCCAGCAGTTACTCACAGGGGGCGGTGAACACTGAAGCTTTCTTT.

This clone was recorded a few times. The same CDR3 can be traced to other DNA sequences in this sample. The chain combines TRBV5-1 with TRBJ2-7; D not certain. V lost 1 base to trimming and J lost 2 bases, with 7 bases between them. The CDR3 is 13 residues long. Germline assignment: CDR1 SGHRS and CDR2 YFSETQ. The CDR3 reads CASSLLGTYEQYF. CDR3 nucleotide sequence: TGCGCCAGCAGCTTGTTAGGAACCTACGAGCAGTACTTC.

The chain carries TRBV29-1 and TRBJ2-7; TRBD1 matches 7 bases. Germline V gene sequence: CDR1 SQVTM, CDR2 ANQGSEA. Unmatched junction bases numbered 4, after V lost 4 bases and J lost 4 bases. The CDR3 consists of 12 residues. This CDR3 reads CSVGGQRYEQYF. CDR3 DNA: TGCAGCGTTGGGGGACAGCGTTACGAGCAGTACTTC.

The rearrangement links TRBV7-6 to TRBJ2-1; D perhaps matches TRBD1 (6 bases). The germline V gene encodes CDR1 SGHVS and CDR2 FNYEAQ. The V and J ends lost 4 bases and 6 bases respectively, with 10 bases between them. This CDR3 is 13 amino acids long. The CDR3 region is CASSSRGGNEQFF. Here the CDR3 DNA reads TGTGCCAGCAGCTCCAGGGGTGGCAATGAGCAGTTCTTC. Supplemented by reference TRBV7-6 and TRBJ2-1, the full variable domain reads GAGVSQSPRYKVTKRGQDVALRCDPISGHVSLYWYRQALGQGPEFLTYFNYEAQQDKSGLPNDRFSAERPEGSISTLTIQRTEQRDSAMYRCASSSRGGNEQFFGPGTRLTVL.

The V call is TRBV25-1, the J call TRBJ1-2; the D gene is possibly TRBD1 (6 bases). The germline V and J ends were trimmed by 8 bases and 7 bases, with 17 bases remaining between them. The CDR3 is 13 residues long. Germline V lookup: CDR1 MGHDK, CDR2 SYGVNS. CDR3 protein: CASHPGGAGGYTF. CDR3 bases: TGTGCCAGCCATCCGGGGGGGGCTGGTGGCTACACCTTC.

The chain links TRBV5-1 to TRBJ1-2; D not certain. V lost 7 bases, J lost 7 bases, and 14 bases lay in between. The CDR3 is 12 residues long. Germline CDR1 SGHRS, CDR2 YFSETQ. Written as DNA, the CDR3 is TGCGCCAGCTTCACAAACCTGGGTGGCTACACCTTC. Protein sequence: CASFTNLGGYTF.

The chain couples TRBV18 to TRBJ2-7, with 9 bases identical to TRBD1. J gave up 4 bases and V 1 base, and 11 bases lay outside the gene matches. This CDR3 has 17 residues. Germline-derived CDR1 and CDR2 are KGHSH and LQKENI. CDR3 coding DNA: TGTGCCAGCTCACCACTCGAAGACGGACAGGGGTCGTACGAGCAGTACTTC. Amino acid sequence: CASSPLEDGQGSYEQYF.

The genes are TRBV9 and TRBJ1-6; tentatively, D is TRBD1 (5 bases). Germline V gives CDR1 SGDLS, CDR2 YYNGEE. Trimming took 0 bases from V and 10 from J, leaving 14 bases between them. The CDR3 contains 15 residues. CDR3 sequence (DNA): TGTGCCAGCAGCGTAGTTGCGGAAGGGACCTCACCCCTCCACTTT. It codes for CASSVVAEGTSPLHF.

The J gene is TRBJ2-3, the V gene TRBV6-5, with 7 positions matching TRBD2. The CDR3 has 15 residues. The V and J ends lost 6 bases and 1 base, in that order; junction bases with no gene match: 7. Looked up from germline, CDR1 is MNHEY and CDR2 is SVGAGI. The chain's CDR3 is CASSGKGLRTDTQYF. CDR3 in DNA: TGTGCCAGCAGCGGTAAGGGACTACGCACAGATACGCAGTATTTT.

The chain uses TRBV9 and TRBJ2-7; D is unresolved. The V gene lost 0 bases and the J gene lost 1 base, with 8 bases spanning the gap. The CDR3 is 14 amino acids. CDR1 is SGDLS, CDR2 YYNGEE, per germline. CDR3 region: CASSVGSDSYEQYF. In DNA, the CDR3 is TGTGCCAGCAGCGTAGGATCGGATTCCTACGAGCAGTACTTC.

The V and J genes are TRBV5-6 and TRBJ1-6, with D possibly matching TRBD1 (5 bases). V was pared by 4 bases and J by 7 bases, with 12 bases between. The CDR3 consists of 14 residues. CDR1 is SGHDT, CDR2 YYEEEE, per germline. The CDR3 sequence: CASSLVGTNSPLHF. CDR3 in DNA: TGTGCCAGCAGCCTTGTGGGGACGAATTCACCCCTCCACTTT.

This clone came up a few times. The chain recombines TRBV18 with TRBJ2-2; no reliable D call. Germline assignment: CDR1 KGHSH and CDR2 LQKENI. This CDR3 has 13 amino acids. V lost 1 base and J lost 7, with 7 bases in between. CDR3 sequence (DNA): TGTGCCAGCTCACCACATCGTAACGGGGAGCTGTTTTTT. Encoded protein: CASSPHRNGELFF.

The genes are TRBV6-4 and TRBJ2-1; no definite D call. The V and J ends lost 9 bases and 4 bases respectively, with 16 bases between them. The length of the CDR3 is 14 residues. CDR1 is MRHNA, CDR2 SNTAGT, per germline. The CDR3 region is CASARSWPYNEQFF. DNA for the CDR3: TGTGCCAGTGCCCGGAGTTGGCCGTACAATGAGCAGTTCTTC.

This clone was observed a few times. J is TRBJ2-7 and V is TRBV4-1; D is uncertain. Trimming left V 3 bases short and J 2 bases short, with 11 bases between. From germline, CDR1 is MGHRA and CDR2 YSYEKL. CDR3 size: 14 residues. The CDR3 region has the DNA TGCGCCAGCAGCCACGACCCTTCCACCTACGAGCAGTACTTC. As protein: CASSHDPSTYEQYF.

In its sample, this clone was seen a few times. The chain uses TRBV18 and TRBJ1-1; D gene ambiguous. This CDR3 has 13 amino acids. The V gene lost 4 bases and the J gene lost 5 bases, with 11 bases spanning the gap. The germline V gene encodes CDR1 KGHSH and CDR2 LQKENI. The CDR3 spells CASSLRRKTEAFF. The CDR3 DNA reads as TGTGCCAGCTCACTCAGGAGAAAGACTGAAGCTTTCTTT.